Below are 22 T cell receptor beta chains sequenced from a single sample in a study of OX40 agonist ivuxolimab in advanced cancers. The table came from immunoSEQ multiplex PCR; TCRdb's copy has only in-frame clones and leaves some out. Among about 55,000 clones listed, around 87% were seen once. Sample: CD4+ or CD8+ T cells sorted from blood, taken in a trial of the OX40 agonist ivuxolimab. These receptors came from an adult with an advanced solid tumor such as melanoma, head and neck, liver or kidney cancer.

The CDR3 nucleotides are TGTGCCAGCAGCTTAAGAAACCCAGGGGTTCGGAATGAGCAGTTCTTC. Protein: CASSLRNPGVRNEQFF. The chain uses TRBV7-2 and TRBJ2-1; perhaps TRBD1 as D (6 bases). Germline loops: CDR1 SGHTA, CDR2 FQGNSA. This CDR3 has 16 residues. V was clipped by 2 bases and J by 7 bases, with 18 bases between them.

The V and J genes are TRBV18 and TRBJ1-4; D is ambiguous. Trimming removed 6 bases from V and 9 bases from J, with 14 bases in between. CDR3 size: 13 residues. The germline gives CDR1 KGHSH, CDR2 LQKENI. The DNA of the CDR3 is TGTGCCAGCTCCCGGAGTGAGAACCAAAAACTGTTTTTT. Translation: CASSRSENQKLFF.

The rearrangement links TRBV19 to TRBJ2-4, with 7 bases that match TRBD2. The CDR3 sequence is 13 residues long. Trimming at V came to 10 bases and at J to 8 bases, leaving 11 bases not matched to a gene. Germline V gene data show CDR1 as LNHDA and CDR2 as SQIVND (reference sequence). The CDR3 coding sequence is TGTGCCACCTTACTAGCGTCAGATGACATTCAGTACTTC. Its protein is CATLLASDDIQYF.

The genes are TRBV28 and TRBJ1-5, with a possible D match to TRBD1 (6 bases). Germline CDR1 is MDHEN and CDR2 is SYDVKM. Trimming removed 6 bases at V and 2 bases at J, with 14 bases between. The CDR3 runs 15 residues. Here the CDR3 reads CASSLENRGNQPQHF. The DNA of the CDR3 is TGTGCCAGCAGCTTGGAGAACAGGGGCAATCAGCCCCAGCATTTT. Complete variable domain (other parts from reference TRBV28 and TRBJ1-5): DVKVTQSSRYLVKRTGEKVFLECVQDMDHENMFWYRQDPGLGLRLIYFSYDVKMKEKGDIPEGYSVSREKKERFSLILESASTNQTSMYLCASSLENRGNQPQHFGDGTRLSIL.

The chain links TRBV10-3 to TRBJ2-7; 8 bases agree with TRBD2. V was pared by 3 bases and J by 5 bases, with 3 bases of the junction left unmatched. This CDR3 is built from 13 residues. Germline CDR1 reads ENHRY; CDR2 reads SYGVKD. DNA for the CDR3: TGTGCCATCAGTGAACTAGCGGAGGACGAGCAGTACTTC. This encodes CAISELAEDEQYF.

V is TRBV5-1 and J is TRBJ2-1, with D hard to call. The CDR3 totals 14 residues. V lost 4 bases and J 4 bases, leaving 12 bases between the germline ends. CDR1 is SGHRS and CDR2 is YFSETQ in the germline V gene. CDR3 coding DNA: TGCGCCAGCAGCCCCCAACACGAGTACAATGAGCAGTTCTTC. Residues: CASSPQHEYNEQFF.

V and J are TRBV14 and TRBJ2-2; 9 bases agree with TRBD2. CDR1 is SGHDN, CDR2 FVKESK, per germline. The trim removed 0 bases at V and 2 bases at J, leaving 1 base unmatched. The CDR3 covers 16 residues. CDR3 protein: CASSQDLAGNTGELFF. The CDR3 DNA reads as TGTGCCAGCAGCCAAGACCTAGCGGGAAACACCGGGGAGCTGTTTTTT.

The J gene is TRBJ1-1, the V gene TRBV9; no firm D call. CDR1 and CDR2 from the germline V gene are SGDLS and YYNGEE. This CDR3 is 13 amino acids long. Between the trimmed V and J ends, which lost 0 bases and 4 bases, there was a span of 7 bases. Here the CDR3 DNA reads TGTGCCAGCAGCGTAGGGACCTCCACTGAAGCTTTCTTT. Translation: CASSVGTSTEAFF.

J is TRBJ1-5 and V is TRBV2; a weak D match, TRBD1 (6 bases). Deletions cut 2 bases from V and 3 bases from J, with 8 bases between. Germline V gene sequence: CDR1 SNHLY, CDR2 FYNNEI. CDR3 length equals 14 residues. In DNA form, the CDR3 reads TGTGCCAGCAGTGAATGGACAGTCAATCAGCCCCAGCATTTT. Its protein product is CASSEWTVNQPQHF.

This chain uses TRBV6-4 with TRBJ1-6; D remains unclear. This CDR3 is built from 14 residues. The germline V and J ends were trimmed by 9 bases and 7 bases, with 16 bases remaining between them. Germline V gene sequence: CDR1 MRHNA, CDR2 SNTAGT. The CDR3 DNA is TGTGCCAGTTCCAAGCGGAGAGAAAATTCACCCCTCCACTTT. Protein: CASSKRRENSPLHF.

This chain uses TRBV28 with TRBJ1-4; D gene unclear. This CDR3 region has 13 residues. CDR1 and CDR2 (germline): MDHEN, SYDVKM. The V end was cut by 7 bases, the J end by 2 bases, with 8 bases between. Written as DNA, the CDR3 is TGTGCCAGCACCCTGGACACTAATGAAAAACTGTTTTTT. It specifies CASTLDTNEKLFF.

This chain joins TRBV2 and TRBJ1-1; D unresolved. Germline CDR1 reads SNHLY; CDR2 reads FYNNEI. The CDR3 runs 14 residues. The germline V and J ends were trimmed by 4 bases and 1 base, with 10 bases remaining between them. CDR3: CASSGYFGNTEAFF. CDR3 in DNA: TGTGCCAGCAGTGGTTACTTTGGGAACACTGAAGCTTTCTTT.

CDR3 DNA sequence: TGCGCCAGCAGCTTGGAAGCGGTGGGGGAAAAACTGTTTTTT. Its protein product is CASSLEAVGEKLFF. The V call is TRBV5-1, the J call TRBJ1-4; D is ambiguous. Trimming pared 0 bases from V and 8 bases from J, leaving 11 bases between. Germline V gene data show CDR1 as SGHRS and CDR2 as YFSETQ. The CDR3 sequence is 14 residues long.

This clone was seen only once. This chain joins TRBV29-1 and TRBJ2-6; D perhaps matches TRBD1 (6 bases). The CDR3 loop spans 15 amino acids. Germline CDR1 reads SQVTM; CDR2 reads ANQGSEA. Trimming cost V 8 bases and J 7 bases, with 21 bases left between them. CDR3 nucleotide sequence: TGCAGCCTCCAGGACAGTACACCTTTTGCCAACGTCCTGACTTTC. Its translation is CSLQDSTPFANVLTF.

The V and J genes are TRBV21-1 and TRBJ2-3; TRBD1, as called in the table, went unchecked against the DNA. TRBV21-1 has pseudogene status. The CDR3 is 11 residues long. CDR3 residues: CASRQYPTQYF. Here the CDR3 DNA reads TGTGCCAGCAGACAGTATCCTACGCAGTATTTT.

The rearrangement joins TRBV6-6 to TRBJ2-7, with 7 bases that match TRBD1. After removal of 8 bases from V and 0 bases from J, the junction contained 7 bases not matched to a gene. Germline CDR1 MNHNY, CDR2 SVGAGI (reference sequence). The CDR3 runs to 14 residues. Here the CDR3 reads CASRDRTGSYEQYF. The CDR3, as DNA: TGTGCCAGCCGCGATAGGACAGGCTCCTACGAGCAGTACTTC.

The chain combines TRBV4-1 with TRBJ2-7, with TRBD1 matching over 10 bases. Looked up from germline, CDR1 is MGHRA and CDR2 is YSYEKL. The CDR3 has 15 amino acids. V trimming: 2 bases; J trimming: 3 bases; junction bases outside the gene matches: 4. The CDR3 DNA sequence: TGCGCCAGCAGCCAACACGGACAGGGGGGCTACGAGCAGTACTTC. Translating gives CASSQHGQGGYEQYF.

The J gene is TRBJ2-7, the V gene TRBV18; D remains ambiguous. The CDR3 extends over 12 amino acids. Germline V lookup: CDR1 KGHSH, CDR2 LQKENI. V was clipped by 3 bases and J by 4 bases, with 7 bases between them. Here the CDR3 DNA reads TGTGCCAGCTCACCGGGCCGATACGAGCAGTACTTC. It translates to CASSPGRYEQYF.

V and J are TRBV5-1 and TRBJ1-1, with D perhaps matching TRBD1 (5 bases). The CDR3 is 14 residues long. From germline, CDR1 is SGHRS and CDR2 YFSETQ. V was pared by 1 base and J by 5 bases, with 12 bases between. The CDR3 DNA reads TGCGCCAGCAGCTTGAAGGGGTCTGGGACTGAAGCTTTCTTT. Amino acid sequence: CASSLKGSGTEAFF.

The J gene is TRBJ1-4, the V gene TRBV30; 8 bases are a match to TRBD1. The CDR3 extends over 15 amino acids. The V and J ends lost 2 bases and 3 bases, in that order; junction bases with no gene match: 5. From germline, CDR1 is GTSNPN and CDR2 SVGIG (reference sequence). DNA for the CDR3: TGTGCCTGGAGTCAAGGGGACAGGTCTAATGAAAAACTGTTTTTT. Translating it yields CAWSQGDRSNEKLFF.

The chain carries TRBV6-6 and TRBJ2-2; D is unclear. The germline CDR1 and CDR2 sequences are MNHNY and SVGAGI (reference sequence). Trimming removed 4 bases at V and 0 bases at J, with 12 bases between. The CDR3 sequence is 16 residues long. CDR3 protein: CASSSLGRTNTGELFF. DNA for the CDR3: TGTGCCAGCAGTTCCCTAGGGCGAACGAACACCGGGGAGCTGTTTTTT.

This chain links TRBV5-1 with TRBJ2-5; 8 bases map to TRBD1. The DNA end lines up better with TRBJ2-7; the J call may be wrong. The CDR3 consists of 13 residues. Germline CDR1 and CDR2: SGHRS and YFSETQ. The CDR3, as DNA: TGCGCCAGCAGCGGGACAGGAGGACACGAGCAGTACTTC. This sequence encodes CASSGTGGHEQYF.